This is a list of T cell receptor beta chains from one sample in a study of beta chain features in type 1 diabetes. The table came from immunoSEQ multiplex PCR; TCRdb's copy has only in-frame clones and leaves some out. The repertoire holds hundreds of thousands of clones, with roughly an eighth as singletons. The sequenced material came from naive CD4+ T cells from blood. Source of these receptors: a man aged 30-40 years with type 1 diabetes. Both conserved end residues are part of each CDR3. The order of the fields is V gene, clone size, D gene, J gene, CDR3 protein, CDR3 DNA. D genes are given only for firm matches. Clone size is stated in some rows and not others, as once, few, many or a class when expanded.

v_call: TRBV28
clone_size: NA
d_call: TRBD1
j_call: TRBJ1-5
cdr3_aa: CASRGTGRGPQHF
cdr3_nt: TGTGCCAGCAGGGGGACAGGACGGGGGCCCCAGCATTTT

v_call: TRBV19
clone_size: NA
d_call: TRBD1
j_call: TRBJ2-7
cdr3_aa: CASTPGQGNREQYF
cdr3_nt: TGTGCCAGTACTCCGGGACAGGGTAATCGCGAGCAGTACTTC

v_call: TRBV7-2
clone_size: few
d_call: NA
j_call: TRBJ2-5
cdr3_aa: CASSLQETQYF
cdr3_nt: TGTGCCAGCAGCTTACAGGAGACCCAGTACTTC

v_call: TRBV18
clone_size: few
d_call: NA
j_call: TRBJ2-6
cdr3_aa: CASSPRGGDPGANVLTF
cdr3_nt: TGTGCCAGCTCACCGAGGGGGGGTGATCCTGGGGCCAACGTCCTGACTTTC

v_call: TRBV7-2
clone_size: NA
d_call: NA
j_call: TRBJ2-5
cdr3_aa: CASSFGQGGETQYF
cdr3_nt: TGTGCCAGCAGCTTTGGACAGGGAGGGGAGACCCAGTACTTC

v_call: TRBV5-1
clone_size: NA
d_call: TRBD1
j_call: TRBJ2-5
cdr3_aa: CASSLTGTGEETQYF
cdr3_nt: TGCGCCAGCAGCTTGACCGGGACAGGGGAAGAGACCCAGTACTTC

v_call: TRBV14
clone_size: few
d_call: NA
j_call: TRBJ2-1
cdr3_aa: CASSQISRLNNEQFF
cdr3_nt: TGTGCCAGCAGCCAAATTAGTCGGTTAAACAATGAGCAGTTCTTC

v_call: TRBV28
clone_size: NA
d_call: NA
j_call: TRBJ2-1
cdr3_aa: CASSLDGWNEQFF
cdr3_nt: TGTGCCAGCAGTTTAGACGGGTGGAATGAGCAGTTCTTC

v_call: TRBV27
clone_size: few
d_call: TRBD2
j_call: TRBJ2-1
cdr3_aa: CASSLRGTSGRLNEQFF
cdr3_nt: TGTGCCAGCAGTTTGAGGGGAACTAGCGGGAGGCTCAATGAGCAGTTCTTC

v_call: TRBV2
clone_size: few
d_call: NA
j_call: TRBJ2-1
cdr3_aa: CASSGRGGPAYNEQFF
cdr3_nt: TGTGCCAGCAGCGGGAGAGGCGGGCCAGCCTACAATGAGCAGTTCTTC

v_call: TRBV30
clone_size: few
d_call: NA
j_call: TRBJ1-1
cdr3_aa: CAWGHPNTEAFF
cdr3_nt: TGTGCCTGGGGACATCCGAACACTGAAGCTTTCTTT

v_call: TRBV4-3
clone_size: few
d_call: NA
j_call: TRBJ2-3
cdr3_aa: CASSYRAESTDTQYF
cdr3_nt: TGCGCCAGCAGCTATCGAGCGGAGAGCACAGATACGCAGTATTTT

v_call: TRBV18
clone_size: NA
d_call: NA
j_call: TRBJ2-1
cdr3_aa: CASSPAMVRNEQFF
cdr3_nt: TGTGCCAGCTCACCCGCGATGGTGAGAAATGAGCAGTTCTTC

v_call: TRBV28
clone_size: NA
d_call: NA
j_call: TRBJ2-2
cdr3_aa: CASHGNSANTGELFF
cdr3_nt: TGTGCCAGCCACGGTAACTCCGCGAACACCGGGGAGCTGTTTTTT

v_call: TRBV7-2
clone_size: NA
d_call: NA
j_call: TRBJ2-7
cdr3_aa: CASSSGFGSGEQYF
cdr3_nt: TGTGCCAGCAGCAGTGGGTTCGGGAGTGGAGAGCAGTACTTC

v_call: TRBV29-1
clone_size: few
d_call: TRBD2
j_call: TRBJ2-3
cdr3_aa: CSVSVGSAGDRTDTQYF
cdr3_nt: TGCAGCGTTTCAGTGGGATCAGCGGGAGACCGCACAGATACGCAGTATTTT

v_call: TRBV5-4
clone_size: NA
d_call: TRBD1
j_call: TRBJ2-2
cdr3_aa: CASSLGRGPTKNTGELFF
cdr3_nt: TGTGCCAGCAGCTTGGGCAGGGGGCCAACAAAGAACACCGGGGAGCTGTTTTTT

v_call: TRBV4-1
clone_size: NA
d_call: NA
j_call: TRBJ2-3
cdr3_aa: CASSQDEAKDTQYF
cdr3_nt: TGCGCCAGCAGCCAAGATGAAGCGAAAGATACGCAGTATTTT

v_call: TRBV28
clone_size: NA
d_call: NA
j_call: TRBJ2-7
cdr3_aa: CASSKGRFGEQYF
cdr3_nt: TGTGCCAGCAGTAAGGGGCGCTTCGGCGAGCAGTACTTC

v_call: TRBV15
clone_size: few
d_call: TRBD1
j_call: TRBJ1-1
cdr3_aa: CATSRGGDSRGGTEAFF
cdr3_nt: TGTGCCACCAGCAGAGGGGGGGACAGTCGAGGAGGGACTGAAGCTTTCTTT

v_call: TRBV6-5
clone_size: NA
d_call: NA
j_call: TRBJ1-1
cdr3_aa: CASSSGALSQGAFF
cdr3_nt: TGTGCCAGCAGTTCAGGGGCGCTAAGCCAAGGAGCTTTCTTT

v_call: TRBV5-1
clone_size: few
d_call: TRBD2
j_call: TRBJ2-1
cdr3_aa: CASGTLSSGYNEQFF
cdr3_nt: TGCGCCAGCGGGACCCTGTCTAGCGGGTACAATGAGCAGTTCTTC

v_call: TRBV18
clone_size: NA
d_call: NA
j_call: TRBJ2-2
cdr3_aa: CASSPPSGRNTGELFF
cdr3_nt: TGTGCCAGCTCACCACCCTCGGGGAGGAACACCGGGGAGCTGTTTTTT

v_call: TRBV5-1
clone_size: few
d_call: NA
j_call: TRBJ2-6
cdr3_aa: CASSSRQSSSGANVLTF
cdr3_nt: TGCGCCAGCAGCTCTCGACAATCAAGCTCTGGGGCCAACGTCCTGACTTTC

v_call: TRBV25-1
clone_size: NA
d_call: NA
j_call: TRBJ2-7
cdr3_aa: CASSKTASSYEQYF
cdr3_nt: TGTGCCAGCAGTAAGACAGCAAGTTCTTACGAGCAGTACTTC

v_call: TRBV19
clone_size: few
d_call: TRBD2
j_call: TRBJ2-7
cdr3_aa: CASSSTSGTYEQYF
cdr3_nt: TGTGCCAGTAGTAGCACTAGCGGGACCTACGAGCAGTACTTC

v_call: TRBV4-2
clone_size: NA
d_call: TRBD2
j_call: TRBJ2-3
cdr3_aa: CASSQGGLAGLAGTDTQYF
cdr3_nt: TGTGCCAGCAGCCAAGGGGGATTAGCTGGACTAGCGGGCACAGATACGCAGTATTTT

v_call: TRBV27
clone_size: few
d_call: TRBD1
j_call: TRBJ2-7
cdr3_aa: CASSGGSGTGIRGQYF
cdr3_nt: TGTGCCAGCAGTGGGGGTTCCGGGACAGGCATACGAGGGCAGTACTTC

v_call: TRBV27
clone_size: NA
d_call: TRBD2
j_call: TRBJ2-1
cdr3_aa: CASSSGLAGNNEQFF
cdr3_nt: TGTGCCAGCAGTTCTGGACTAGCGGGGAACAATGAGCAGTTCTTC

v_call: TRBV30
clone_size: few
d_call: NA
j_call: TRBJ2-5
cdr3_aa: CAWSLTHRVWETQYF
cdr3_nt: TGTGCCTGGAGTCTCACCCACAGGGTTTGGGAGACCCAGTACTTC

v_call: TRBV27
clone_size: NA
d_call: TRBD2
j_call: TRBJ2-7
cdr3_aa: CASRKTSGGTYEQYF
cdr3_nt: TGTGCCAGCCGAAAAACTAGCGGGGGGACCTACGAGCAGTACTTC

v_call: TRBV19
clone_size: few
d_call: TRBD2
j_call: TRBJ2-3
cdr3_aa: CASRIAGATDTQYF
cdr3_nt: TGTGCCAGTCGAATAGCGGGAGCCACAGATACGCAGTATTTT

v_call: TRBV19
clone_size: NA
d_call: TRBD1
j_call: TRBJ2-2
cdr3_aa: CASSATGTGSAGELFF
cdr3_nt: TGTGCCAGTAGTGCCACCGGGACAGGGTCGGCCGGGGAGCTGTTTTTT